The 12 T cell receptor beta chains in this list originate from one sample, sequenced in a study of CD8+ T cells in alopecia areata. Following extraction, RNA underwent reverse transcription to cDNA, which served as the sequencing template. Only in-frame clones appear in the TCRdb table, and some are missing; sequencing was by immunoSEQ multiplex PCR. The repertoire consists of roughly 65,000 clones, with around half occurring once and the leading ten covering about 15%. Specimen: CD8+ T cells sorted from blood, collected at week 0. Receptors were obtained from a human donor with alopecia areata.

The V gene is TRBV2, the J gene TRBJ2-7; 9 bases agree with TRBD2. Losses at the gene ends were 8 bases for V and 4 bases for J; bases not matched to a gene: 3. The CDR3 is 12 amino acids. Looked up from germline, CDR1 is SNHLY and CDR2 is FYNNEI. In DNA form, the CDR3 reads TGTGCCAGCGGGACTAGCAGATACGAGCAGTACTTC. Translated, it gives CASGTSRYEQYF.

This clone was seen repeatedly, ten times or more. This chain joins TRBV10-2 and TRBJ1-1; D call uncertain. This CDR3 region has 14 residues. CDR1 is WSHSY, CDR2 SAAADI, per germline. Trimming pared 4 bases from V and 1 base from J, leaving 10 bases between. CDR3 sequence (DNA): TGCGCCAGCAGTGGAGCTTACACGAACACTGAAGCTTTCTTT. This sequence encodes CASSGAYTNTEAFF.

This clone was counted a few times. The chain carries TRBV29-1 and TRBJ2-2, with D perhaps matching TRBD2 (5 bases). From germline, CDR1 is SQVTM and CDR2 ANQGSEA. With 5 bases removed from V and 7 bases from J, the gap between germline ends came to 8 bases. CDR3 length: 11 amino acids. CDR3 region: CSVRSGGELFF. The CDR3 nucleotides are TGCAGCGTTCGGAGCGGCGGGGAGCTGTTTTTT.

Only a few counts were recorded for this clone. The chain employs TRBV29-1 and TRBJ2-7; D is uncertain. Germline CDR1 reads SQVTM; CDR2 reads ANQGSEA. The CDR3 has 11 residues. The V end lost 5 bases, the J end lost 3 bases, and 8 bases lay between the germline ends. CDR3 amino acids: CSVFWGYEQYF. The CDR3 nucleotides read TGCAGCGTTTTTTGGGGCTACGAGCAGTACTTC.

This clone appeared a few times. Other nucleotide sequences in the sample specify the same CDR3. This chain uses TRBV5-1 with TRBJ2-2; D ambiguous. V lost 0 bases and J lost 7, with 4 bases in between. The CDR3 length is 12 residues. Germline values: CDR1 SGHRS, CDR2 YFSETQ. CDR3 sequence: CASSLVDGELFF. The CDR3 DNA reads as TGCGCCAGCAGCTTGGTTGACGGGGAGCTGTTTTTT.

A few counts support this clone. The chain couples TRBV2 to TRBJ2-1; 13 positions agree with TRBD2. Germline V gene lookup returns CDR1 SNHLY and CDR2 FYNNEI. The CDR3 extends over 16 amino acids. V shed 5 bases and J 6 bases; nucleotides not matched to a gene: 7. CDR3 sequence: CASSMTLAGGPNEQFF. CDR3 sequence (DNA): TGTGCCAGCAGTATGACACTAGCGGGAGGGCCCAATGAGCAGTTCTTC.

The chain couples TRBV9 to TRBJ2-3; 7 nucleotides match TRBD1. The CDR3 is made up of 14 amino acids. Germline CDR1 is SGDLS and CDR2 is YYNGEE. The V and J ends lost 5 bases and 4 bases, in that order; junction bases with no gene match: 7. This chain's CDR3 is CASSDGQDADTQYF. DNA for the CDR3: TGTGCCAGCAGTGACGGACAGGACGCAGATACGCAGTATTTT.

This rearrangement joins TRBV11-2 to TRBJ2-7; TRBD1 matches 9 bases. The germline V gene encodes CDR1 SGHAT and CDR2 FQNNGV. The V and J ends lost 3 bases and 4 bases, in that order; junction bases with no gene match: 4. This CDR3 contains 14 residues. The CDR3 region has the DNA TGTGCCAGCAGCTTCGGGACAGGGTTTTACGAGCAGTACTTC. It codes for CASSFGTGFYEQYF. Drawing the rest from reference TRBV11-2 and TRBJ2-7, the complete variable domain is EAGVAQSPRYKIIEKRQSVAFWCNPISGHATLYWYQQILGQGPKLLIQFQNNGVVDDSQLPKDRFSAERLKGVDSTLKIQPAKLEDSAVYLCASSFGTGFYEQYFGPGTRLTVT.

This chain joins TRBV6-5 and TRBJ1-5; possibly TRBD1 for D (5 bases). From germline, CDR1 is MNHEY and CDR2 SVGAGI. CDR3 length equals 15 residues. Trimming took 3 bases from V and 3 from J, leaving 12 bases between them. CDR3 sequence: CASSYRGAHNQPQHF. CDR3 coding DNA: TGTGCCAGCAGTTATAGGGGCGCTCACAATCAGCCCCAGCATTTT.

CDR3 sequence (DNA): TGTGCCAGCAGCACCGAGGGGGATCAGCAGTACTTC. This codes for CASSTEGDQQYF. The V call is TRBV7-9, the J call TRBJ2-7, with D tentatively TRBD1 (6 bases). Germline loops: CDR1 SEHNR, CDR2 FQNEAQ (reference sequence). V dropped 5 bases and J dropped 8 bases, with 13 bases sitting between them. The CDR3 extends over 12 amino acids.

The sample holds a few counts of this clone. The rearrangement uses TRBV29-1 and TRBJ1-2; 11 bases are shared with TRBD1. The V and J ends lost 6 bases and 4 bases, in that order; junction bases with no gene match: 10. The CDR3 totals 15 residues. Germline V gives CDR1 SQVTM, CDR2 ANQGSEA. The CDR3 DNA reads TGCAGCGTCCCAGTTGGACAGGGGGCGACCTATGGCTACACCTTC. It is translated as CSVPVGQGATYGYTF.

The V and J genes are TRBV2 and TRBJ2-3; 11 bases are shared with TRBD2. The CDR3 is made up of 15 amino acids. The V and J ends lost 6 bases and 9 bases, in that order; junction bases with no gene match: 11. Germline V lookup: CDR1 SNHLY, CDR2 FYNNEI. The CDR3 protein is CASSPSLAGDFTQYF. The CDR3 DNA sequence: TGTGCCAGCAGCCCGTCACTAGCGGGAGATTTCACGCAGTATTTT.